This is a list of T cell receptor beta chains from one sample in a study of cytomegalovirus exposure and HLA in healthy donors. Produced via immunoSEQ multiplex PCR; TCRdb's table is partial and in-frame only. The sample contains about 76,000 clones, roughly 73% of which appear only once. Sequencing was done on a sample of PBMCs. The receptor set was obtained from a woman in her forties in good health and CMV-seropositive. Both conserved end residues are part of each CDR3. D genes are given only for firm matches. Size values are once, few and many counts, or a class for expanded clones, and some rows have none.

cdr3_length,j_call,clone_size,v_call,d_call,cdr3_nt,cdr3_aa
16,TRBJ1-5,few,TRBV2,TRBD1,TGTGCCAGCAGTGAAACGGGACAGGGGTCCCCTCAGCCCCAGCATTTT,CASSETGQGSPQPQHF
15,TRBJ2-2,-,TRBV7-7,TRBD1,TGTGCCAGCAGCTCTACAGGGGGGCTACCCGGGGAGCTGTTTTTT,CASSSTGGLPGELFF
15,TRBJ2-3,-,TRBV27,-,TGTGCCAGCAGCAATCGGGCAGGGGTTGCAGATACGCAGTATTTT,CASSNRAGVADTQYF
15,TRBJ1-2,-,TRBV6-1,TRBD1,TGTGCCAGCAGTCTCAGGGACAGGGGGCAGTATGGCTACACCTTC,CASSLRDRGQYGYTF
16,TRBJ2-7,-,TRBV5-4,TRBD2,TGTGCCAGCAGCTGGGGGGGAGGCAGGGAAAACTACGAGCAGTACTTC,CASSWGGGRENYEQYF
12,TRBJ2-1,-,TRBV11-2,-,TGTGCCAGCAGCCAACGAGCCAATGAGCAGTTCTTC,CASSQRANEQFF
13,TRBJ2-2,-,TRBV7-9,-,TGTGCCAGCAGCGGTGACTCGACCGGGGAGCTGTTTTTT,CASSGDSTGELFF
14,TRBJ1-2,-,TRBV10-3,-,TGTGCCATCAGTGAGTCAGGGCAGCAGGGTGGCTACACCTTC,CAISESGQQGGYTF
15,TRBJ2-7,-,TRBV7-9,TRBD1,TGTGCCAGCAGCTCGTGGGACAGTCCAGGGCCCTCCGGGCACTTC,CASSSWDSPGPSGHF
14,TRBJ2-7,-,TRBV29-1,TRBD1,TGCAGCGTTGAGCGTGGGACAGGGGGGGACGAGCAGTACTTC,CSVERGTGGDEQYF
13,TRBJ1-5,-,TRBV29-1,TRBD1,TGCAGCGCCCAGGGGGGCCCCAATCAGCCCCAGCATTTT,CSAQGGPNQPQHF
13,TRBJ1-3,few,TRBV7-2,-,TGTGCCAGCAGCTTAGTAGCAGGGAACACCATATATTTT,CASSLVAGNTIYF
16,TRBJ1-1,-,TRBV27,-,TGTGCCAGCATGGCCCCCCTCGGGGCGGGAAACACTGAAGCTTTCTTT,CASMAPLGAGNTEAFF
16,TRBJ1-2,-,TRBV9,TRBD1,TGTGCCAGCAGCATTTCATACAGGGGGCGCGACTATGGCTACACCTTC,CASSISYRGRDYGYTF
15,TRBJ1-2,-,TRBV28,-,TGTGCCAGCAGCTTGACAGCCCGCGGCGGCTATGGCTACACCTTC,CASSLTARGGYGYTF
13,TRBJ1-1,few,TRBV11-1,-,TGTGCCAGCAGCCCTTACAGGGAGACCGAAGCTTTCTTT,CASSPYRETEAFF
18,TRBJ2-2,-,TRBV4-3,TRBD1,TGCGCCAGCAGCCAAGCCGTCGGGACAGGAGGTAACACCGGGGAGCTGTTTTTT,CASSQAVGTGGNTGELFF
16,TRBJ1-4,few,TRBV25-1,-,TGTGCCAGCAGTGACGTTGGGGGGGCAACTAATGAAAAACTGTTTTTT,CASSDVGGATNEKLFF
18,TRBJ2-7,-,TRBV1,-,TGCACCAGCACCGACCCCCCATATCTTATTGGGAGTAGCTACGAGCAGTACTTC,CTSTDPPYLIGSSYEQYF
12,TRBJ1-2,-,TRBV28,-,TGTGCCAGCAGCGGTCAAGCTTATGGCTACACCTTC,CASSGQAYGYTF
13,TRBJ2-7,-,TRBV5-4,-,TGTGCCAGCACCCTACAGGGATCGGACGAGCAGTACTTC,CASTLQGSDEQYF
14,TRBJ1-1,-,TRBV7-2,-,TGTGCCAGCAGCTACCAACAGGGGAACACTGAAGCTTTCTTT,CASSYQQGNTEAFF
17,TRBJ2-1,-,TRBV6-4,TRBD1,TGTGCCAGCTTCCGGGACAGGGGTTTGTACGCTAAGTGTGAGCAGTTCTTC,CASFRDRGLYAKCEQFF
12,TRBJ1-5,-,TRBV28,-,TGTGCCAGCAGTTTAGTAGTTCAGCCCCAGCATTTT,CASSLVVQPQHF
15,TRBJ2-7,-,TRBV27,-,TGTGCCAGCAGTTTATCCAGCGACGGCTCCTACGAGCAGTACTTC,CASSLSSDGSYEQYF
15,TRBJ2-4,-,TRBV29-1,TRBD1,TGCAGCAGGGACAGGGGCCCTTTAGCCAAAAACATTCAGTACTTC,CSRDRGPLAKNIQYF
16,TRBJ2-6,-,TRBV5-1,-,TGCGCCAGCAGCTTGGGACAGACATCAGGGGCCAACGTCCTGACTTTC,CASSLGQTSGANVLTF
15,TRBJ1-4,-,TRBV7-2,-,TGTGCCAGCAGCTTAGCGCGGGCGACTAATGAAAAACTGTTTTTT,CASSLARATNEKLFF
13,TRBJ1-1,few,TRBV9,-,TGTGCCAGCAGCGTATGGGAGAATACTGAAGCTTTCTTT,CASSVWENTEAFF
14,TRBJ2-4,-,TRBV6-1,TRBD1,TGTGCCAGCAGTCGGGACAGAGGCAAAAACATTCAGTACTTC,CASSRDRGKNIQYF
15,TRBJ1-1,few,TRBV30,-,TGTGCCTGGAGTGTGGGGCTAAGGACGAACACTGAAGCTTTCTTT,CAWSVGLRTNTEAFF
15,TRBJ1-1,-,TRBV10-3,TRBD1,TGTGCCATCAGAGGACAGGGAACCCTGGACACTGAAGCTTTCTTT,CAIRGQGTLDTEAFF
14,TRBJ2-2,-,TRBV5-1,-,TGCGCCAGCAGCACTCAAGGGGGTTCCGGGGAGCTGTTTTTT,CASSTQGGSGELFF
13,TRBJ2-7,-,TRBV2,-,TGTGCCAGCAGCCAAGACCGGGGCTACGAGCAGTACTTC,CASSQDRGYEQYF
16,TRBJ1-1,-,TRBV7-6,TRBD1,TGTGCCAGCAGCCCAAGCACAGGGGTTGGGGACACTGAAGCTTTCTTT,CASSPSTGVGDTEAFF
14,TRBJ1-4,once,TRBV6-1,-,TGTGCCAGCAGTCGCCGGGACATAAATGAAAAACTGTTTTTT,CASSRRDINEKLFF
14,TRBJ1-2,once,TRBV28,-,TGTGCCAGCAGTTCCGGAGGAGCTAACTATGGCTACACCTTC,CASSSGGANYGYTF
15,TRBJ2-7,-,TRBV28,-,TGTGCCAGCAGTACCGCGGGACGGATCGCCTACGAGCAGTACTTC,CASSTAGRIAYEQYF
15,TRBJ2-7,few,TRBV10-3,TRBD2,TGTGCCATCTCGGCTAGCGGGAGGGCAATCTACGAGCAGTACTTC,CAISASGRAIYEQYF
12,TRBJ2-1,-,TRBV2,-,TGTGCCAGCGCACCCGGACGGGGTGAGCAGTTCTTC,CASAPGRGEQFF
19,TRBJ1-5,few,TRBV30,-,TGTGCCTGGAGTTCAATCCGGGATCTCGGCCCGAATAGCAATCAGCCCCAGCATTTT,CAWSSIRDLGPNSNQPQHF
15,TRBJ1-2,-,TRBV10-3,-,TGTGCCATCAGTGAGTCAGAGGCCGCGAGGTATGGCTACACCTTC,CAISESEAARYGYTF
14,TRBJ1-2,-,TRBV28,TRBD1,TGTGCCAGCAGTTCGGGGGACAGAAAATATGGCTACACCTTC,CASSSGDRKYGYTF
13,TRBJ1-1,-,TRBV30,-,TGTGCCTGGAACACAAGGGGGAACACTGAAGCTTTCTTT,CAWNTRGNTEAFF
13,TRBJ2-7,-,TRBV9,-,TGTGCCAGCAAAGGACTGTCCACCTACGAGCAGTACTTC,CASKGLSTYEQYF
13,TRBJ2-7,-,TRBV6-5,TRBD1,TGTGCCAGCAGTTTTGACAGGGCCTACGAGCAGTACTTC,CASSFDRAYEQYF
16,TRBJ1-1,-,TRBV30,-,TGTGCCTGGAGTGTACTCTCGGTTTCTATGAACACTGAAGCTTTCTTT,CAWSVLSVSMNTEAFF
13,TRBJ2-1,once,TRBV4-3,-,TGCGCCAGCAGCCAATCCGGGACTTTTGAGCAGTTCTTC,CASSQSGTFEQFF
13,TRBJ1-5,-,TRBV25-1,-,TGTGCCAGCAGTGCCGGGTGGAATCAGCCCCAGCATTTT,CASSAGWNQPQHF
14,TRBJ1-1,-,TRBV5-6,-,TGTGCCAGCTACCGGACACAACAGAGCACTGAAGCTTTCTTT,CASYRTQQSTEAFF
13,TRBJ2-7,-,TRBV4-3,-,TGCGCCAGCAGCCAAGATTTCCTCTACGAGCAGTACTTC,CASSQDFLYEQYF
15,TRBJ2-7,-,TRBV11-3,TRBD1,TGTGCCAGCAGCTTAGATACGACAGGGGTAAACGAGCAGTACTTC,CASSLDTTGVNEQYF
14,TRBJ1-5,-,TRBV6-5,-,TGTGCCAGCAGTACAGGGTCCCGCAATCAGCCCCAGCATTTT,CASSTGSRNQPQHF
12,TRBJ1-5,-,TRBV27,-,TGTGCCAGCAGTCCTTCGGATCAGCCCCAGCATTTT,CASSPSDQPQHF
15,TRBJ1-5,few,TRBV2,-,TGTGCCAGCAGTGAAGAGTCAACAAGCAATCAGCCCCAGCATTTT,CASSEESTSNQPQHF
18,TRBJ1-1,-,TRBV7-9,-,TGTGCCAGCAGCTTATTTGGATTGACAGAAGAAATGAACACTGAAGCTTTCTTT,CASSLFGLTEEMNTEAFF
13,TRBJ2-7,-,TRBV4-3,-,TGCGCCAGCAGCCAAACCGAGCACTACGAGCAGTACTTC,CASSQTEHYEQYF
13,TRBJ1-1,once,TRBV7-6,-,TGTGCCAGCAGCTTAGACAGAAACACTGAAGCTTTCTTT,CASSLDRNTEAFF
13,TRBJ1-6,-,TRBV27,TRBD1,TGTGCCACCGCGACAGGGTTCGGGTCACCCCTCCACTTT,CATATGFGSPLHF
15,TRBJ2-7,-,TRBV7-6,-,TGTGCCAGCAGCTTAGGAGGACATTCGTCCTACGAGCAGTACTTC,CASSLGGHSSYEQYF